The subject of this entry is one TCR beta chain. Its specific antigen is unknown. Base-call qualities are not available, and no considerably larger clone is one nucleotide away. This entry belongs to a study of cytomegalovirus exposure and HLA in healthy donors (dated by TCRdb to 2016 to 2017). Background for the entire study: According to an earlier analysis of 587 of the donors, some 180 million T cells yielded roughly 110 million unique TCR beta sequences and around 300 Gb of sequence data. An early release that covered fewer than 800 HLA-typed donors contained 300 to 350 gigabases of sequencing data and around 85 million unique TCR sequences. Of the 398 genotyped donors, about 80% fell in the genetic ancestry cluster associated with self-reported Caucasian donors. The study was designed to test whether signatures of past pathogen exposure could be identified by cataloging public T cell receptors. The T cell repertoires of 550 to 850 subjects were profiled by immunosequencing and related to cytomegalovirus serostatus. In addition to the first cohort of several hundred subjects, a separate validation cohort of 100 to 150 different subjects was used. High-throughput TCR immunosequencing, statistical association of individual TCRs with disease status, and machine learning were combined to predict cytomegalovirus infection status. A later analysis re-analyzed previously published TCR beta repertoires from 500 to 700 donors and added high-resolution HLA genotyping to study TCR occurrence patterns. The later analysis used no new phenotypic data to find candidate immune exposures, relying instead on TCR beta sequences and their occurrence across donors. An earlier analysis of approximately 630 of the donors applied high-throughput TCR beta sequencing to assess whether each TCR beta V gene segment acted as functional or pseudogenic. Donor age, sex, ethnicity and CMV serostatus were compiled alongside the repertoire data. A later genetic analysis took genome-wide SNP genotypes for about 55% of the roughly 700 donors and used that subset as a discovery cohort. All discovery cohort repertoires had been generated using a single sequencing platform. Class I and class II HLA loci were covered by the typing at four-digit resolution. The number of typed donors differed by locus: about 620-630 for A, B, C, DRB1 and DQB1; about 520 for DQA1; over 600 for DPA1; and about 450 for DPB1. About five DR-DQ haplotypes were treated as single units for association and clustering because of strong linkage in the cohort. Among about 400 genotyped donors of the cohort, an average of approximately 240,000 unique TCR beta nucleotide sequences was sequenced per donor, of which 15% to 20% were non-productive. The paper's findings and limits, for the study overall: When HLA alleles, especially DR and DQ, strongly co-occurred, attributing TCR associations to individual alleles was difficult. Linkage disequilibrium might explain the correlated functional status among segregating V segments, but an unknown experimental factor could not be excluded. According to a later analysis, TCR association rates differed among HLA loci, with DRB1 alleles showing the most associated TCRs and HLA-C alleles showing the fewest. Across donors, most TCR sequences were observed very rarely, whereas some public TCRs were present in many individuals. A later genetic analysis associated a missense DCLRE1C variant with V-gene and J-gene trimming of TCR beta chains, and an independent cohort replicated the association. For the cohort, immune exposure information was limited to CMV serostatus. The cohort was sequenced for TCR beta chains only, and without alpha or paired-chain data the features that could be detected were limited. Because some donors lacked HLA typing at each locus, the association tests relied only on the typed subset. In an earlier analysis of about 600 of the donors, most TCR beta V segments appeared in productive rearrangements about 87% or about 30% of the time, broadly matching IMGT annotations. The presence/absence analyses assumed that sequencing depth was roughly uniform across donors, and that assumption may not be true. In a later analysis, around 17,000 TCR beta sequences were associated with specific HLA alleles at a false discovery rate of 0.05. A later analysis reported that several top co-occurrence clusters appeared linked to parvovirus B19, influenza, CMV and Epstein-Barr virus. A few of the identified cytomegalovirus-associated TCR beta chains were confirmed in vitro to be specific for cytomegalovirus antigens. In a later analysis, most CMV-associated TCR beta chains were found to appear HLA-restricted, with HLA associations seemingly driven largely by CMV exposure. Compared with the roughly 670-donor mean, donors in an Asian-associated ancestry cluster had fewer N-insertions in productive TCRs, according to a later genetic analysis. In a later analysis, HLA-associated TCR beta chains showed more clonal expansion and lower generation probabilities than non-associated chains that were equally common. It was suggested by the authors that the approach could potentially be generalized to other disease states and immunological phenotypes. Because counts were too low, seventeen rarely observed V segments, including chromosome 9 orphons, were excluded from the earlier analysis of 587 of the donors. In the study, some 180 TCR beta chains were listed as associated with cytomegalovirus. A group of highly shared sequence variants was considered likely to be a technical artifact of the sequencing pipeline. The classifier was reported to diagnose cytomegalovirus status with high specificity and sensitivity in both the original and validation cohorts. A further reported finding was that TCR beta sequences accurately predicted the HLA-A and HLA-B alleles for most subjects in the first cohort.

The library was obtained by the immunoSEQ multiplex PCR assay. A mixture of 60 forward primers for TCR Vbeta segments and 13 reverse primers for TCR Jbeta segments was used in the multiplex PCR. The CDR3 region of rearranged TCR beta genes was amplified from genomic DNA by a multiplex PCR assay. The Illumina HiSeq System was used to sequence the amplified TCR beta libraries as 87-base-pair reads. Processing in the source paper ran as follows. A later analysis counted 65 million to 90 million unique TCR beta chains across the 666 repertoires, and some 11 million of these chains were shared by at least two donors. To remove PCR and sequencing errors, raw reads were error-corrected and collapsed into unique sequences using a nearest-neighbor algorithm that merged closely related sequences. V, D and J gene segments were assigned by aligning CDR3 sequences to IMGT reference sequences. For a sequence to be retained, at least a six-nucleotide match to both a V gene segment and a J gene segment was required. Rearrangements were classified as productive when the CDR3 lacked stop codons and remained in frame with V and J, and all other rearrangements were classified as non-productive. Following IMGT convention, CDR3 was defined as the stretch from the second conserved V-encoded cysteine up to the conserved J-encoded phenylalanine. In an earlier analysis of more than 550 of the donors, sequences lacking an unambiguous match to a single V gene segment were excluded. In an earlier analysis of 587 of the donors, V segments were called functional above 56.7% productive rearrangements and were called segregating when the between-donor standard deviation exceeded 5%. To diagnose cytomegalovirus status from the catalog of TCR beta chain sequences, a statistical classification framework was built. A later analysis assigned V and J genes by comparing TCR nucleotide sequences with IMGT/GENE-DB human TR gene sequences. The TCRdist pipeline was used in a later analysis to assign CDR3 sequences and most-parsimonious VDJ recombination scenarios. In a later analysis, each TCR beta chain was defined by its CDR3 amino acid sequence together with its V-gene family, and reads without a unique V-gene family were excluded. To address suspected cross-contamination and a sequencing artifact, a later analysis removed a few hundred highly shared, low-generation-probability nucleotide sequences. In a later analysis, a clonal expansion index was calculated for each public chain from normalized within-repertoire ranks of inferred template counts. In a later analysis, generation probabilities were computed with a VDJ recombination model fitted to out-of-frame rearrangements, and the resulting probabilities were checked against IGoR. Hypergeometric tests were used in a later analysis to score TCR-TCR, TCR-HLA and TCR-CMV co-occurrence, with a repertoire-size bias correction applied to the TCR pairs. False discovery rates were estimated in a later analysis by permuting HLA or CMV assignments 20 times. In a later analysis, co-occurring TCRs were grouped with DBSCAN, and TCRdist sequence similarity was added when clustering was performed within HLA-allele-positive subsets. Repertoires with fewer than 30,000 or more than 120,000 public chains, plus five repertoires with anomalous nucleotide sharing, were excluded from co-occurrence clustering. Drawn from immuneACCESS, this table holds only the in-frame rearrangements with V and J called that TCRdb kept. Clones are partly lost; checked studies trace under half to an unresolved V gene and leave the rest unexplained. That table is the source of V, J and clone size, and D and trimming were worked out from the DNA. This sample gives under 150,000 clones in total; about three quarters of them show up just once. Approximately 1% of the sample belongs to the ten largest clones.

The cohort consisted of hundreds of healthy bone marrow donors. All cohort members were sampled while nominally healthy, although unrecorded immune exposures were likely present. Of the 700 or so cohort members, roughly 290 had a positive CMV serostatus and 350 to 450 had a negative one, while no CMV serostatus was recorded for the donor. A peripheral blood sample was collected from each donor, and TCR beta sequencing was performed on peripheral blood mononuclear cells. The Qiagen DNeasy Blood Extraction Kit was used to extract genomic DNA from the blood cell samples. The source is a human donor in good health. Specimen: PBMCs.

The DNA sequence is given as TGCGCCAGCAGCCCTGGCGGGGGGGGTTCTAATGAAAAACTGTTTTTT. This yields the protein CASSPGGGGSNEKLFF. Recombination connected TRBV5-1 to TRBJ1-4; matching of 5 bases hints at TRBD1 as the D gene. The CDR3 numbers 16 residues from cysteine through phenylalanine. The read is trimmed to its CDR3 DNA, 48 bases read in frame from base 1. Trimming costs V 4 bases and J 3 bases, and their ends lie 16 bases apart. The germline V gene provides CDR1 SGHRS and CDR2 YFSETQ.